In this sample, the clone carrying this T cell receptor (beta chain) turned up a few times. Its antigen is unknown. The entry originates in a study of post-analysis software for immune sequencing data. TCR beta cDNA libraries had unique molecular identifiers. TCRdb re-analysed the PCR reads in MiXCR, keeping a single row per CDR3 protein. The table includes roughly 870,000 distinct CDR3 sequences, roughly 58% detected once. CDR1 is SQVTM and CDR2 is ANQGSEA in the germline V gene. V was pared by 0 bases and J by 1 base, with 16 bases of the junction left unmatched. The CDR3 sequence is 20 residues long. Study observations and caveats: Patients used about 5 TRBV segments, including TRBV5-6, TRBV5-1 and TRBV20-1, more often than controls.

J is TRBJ2-4 and V is TRBV29-1, with 9 positions matching TRBD2. The TCR originated in a girl aged 5 to 17 with multiple sclerosis. The specimen sequenced was blood. CDR3 DNA sequence: TGCAGCGTTGAAGACCCCCTTTCGCGGGAGGGCCGCCGGGCCAAAAACATTCAGTACTTC. It yields the protein CSVEDPLSREGRRAKNIQYF. The whole variable domain, remainder taken from reference TRBV29-1 and TRBJ2-4, is SAVISQKPSRDICQRGTSLTIQCQVDSQVTMMFWYRQQPGQSLTLIATANQGSEATYESGFVIDKFPISRPNLTFSTLTVSNMSPEDSSIYLCSVEDPLSREGRRAKNIQYFGAGTRLSVL.